This TCR beta chain was retrieved from a study of CD8+ T cells in alopecia areata. Treatment here: oral pan-JAK inhibitor, 5-10 mg twice daily. Sequencing templates came from extracted RNA that was reverse transcribed into cDNA. The repertoire was sequenced with immunoSEQ multiplex PCR; TCRdb's copy has only in-frame clones and lacks some. This sample yields about 160,000 clones, of which around three fifths are seen a single time; approximately 15% belongs to the top ten. The V gene lost 1 base and the J gene lost 4 bases, with 13 bases spanning the gap. This CDR3 has 15 residues. The V gene's germline CDR1 is LGHNA and CDR2 YNFKEQ.

The clonotype originates from a human donor with alopecia areata. Sample: CD4+ T cells sorted from blood, taken at week 24, from a patient treated with tofacitinib. This rearrangement joins TRBV4-2 to TRBJ2-5, with D tentatively TRBD2 (5 bases). The CDR3 region has the DNA TGTGCCAGCAGCCAAGGACCGGTCAGCGGAGAGACCCAGTACTTC. As protein: CASSQGPVSGETQYF.